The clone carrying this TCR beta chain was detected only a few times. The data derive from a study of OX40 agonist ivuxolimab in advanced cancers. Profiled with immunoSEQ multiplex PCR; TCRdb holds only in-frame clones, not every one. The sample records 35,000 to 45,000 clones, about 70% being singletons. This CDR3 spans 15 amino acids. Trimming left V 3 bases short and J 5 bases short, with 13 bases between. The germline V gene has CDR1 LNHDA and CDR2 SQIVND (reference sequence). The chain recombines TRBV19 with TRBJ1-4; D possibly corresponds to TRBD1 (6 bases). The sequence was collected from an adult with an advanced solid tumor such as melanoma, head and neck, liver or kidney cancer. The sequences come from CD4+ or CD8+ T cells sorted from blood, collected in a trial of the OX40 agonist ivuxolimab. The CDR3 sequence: CASSISGALNEKLFF. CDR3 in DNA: TGTGCCAGTAGTATCTCGGGGGCCTTGAATGAAAAACTGTTTTTT.